Shown below are 26 T cell receptor beta chains from a single sample sequenced in a study of metastatic and nonmetastatic thyroid tumors. The entire patient cohort was treatment-naive prior to thyroid surgery. TCRdb re-clonotyped the PCR reads through MiXCR. The sample consists of 20,000 to 25,000 clones, around 18% of them appearing once. Sequencing was done on a sample of adjacent normal tissue. These receptors all come from a male donor with papillary thyroid cancer or a benign thyroid nodule (not recorded which). Some clones in this sample may be carry-over from other donors' samples.

This clone occurred many times. The chain employs TRBV24-1 and TRBJ2-2; D call uncertain. The germline V and J ends were trimmed by 4 bases and 4 bases, with 6 bases remaining between them. Germline V lookup: CDR1 KGHDR, CDR2 SFDVKD. The length of the CDR3 is 13 residues. The CDR3 region is CATSEVITGELFF. The CDR3 DNA sequence: TGTGCCACCAGTGAAGTGATCACCGGGGAGCTGTTTTTT.

In this sample, this clone turned up many times. CDR3 DNA sequence: TGTGCCATCAGGGGGGGTGACAGGCTCTCTGGAAACACCATATATTTT. It yields the protein CAIRGGDRLSGNTIYF. This sequence joins TRBV10-3 and TRBJ1-3; D may be TRBD1 (6 bases). In germline, CDR1 is ENHRY, CDR2 SYGVKD. The length of the CDR3 is 16 residues. Between the trimmed V and J ends, which lost 6 bases and 0 bases, there was a span of 15 bases.

This clone has ten or more counts. This may be a read error: a much more frequent sequence differs by one nucleotide. This same CDR3 is encoded by further DNA sequences in the sample. This chain uses TRBV20-1 with TRBJ2-7, with TRBD2 matching 10 bases. Germline values: CDR1 DFQATT, CDR2 SNEGSKA (reference sequence). CDR3 length: 15 amino acids. The CDR3 protein is CSAYSGGTKSYGQYF. The DNA of the CDR3 is TGCAGTGCTTATAGCGGGGGGACGAAATCCTACGGGCAGTACTTC.

The V call is TRBV20-1, the J call TRBJ1-2, with 8 bases that match TRBD1. The CDR3 covers 14 residues. Trimming took 3 bases from V and 9 from J; bases not matched to a gene: 12. Germline CDR1 reads DFQATT; CDR2 reads SNEGSKA (reference sequence). CDR3 protein: CSASPRTGQDRYTF. The CDR3 bases are TGCAGTGCTAGCCCTCGGACAGGGCAAGATCGCTACACCTTC.

The sample holds many counts of this clone. The chain's CDR3 is CASSLPRAGGSTDTQYF. The CDR3 nucleotides are TGTGCCAGCAGTTTGCCCCGCGCGGGGGGGAGCACAGATACGCAGTATTTT. The chain couples TRBV27 to TRBJ2-3; 9 bases are shared with TRBD2. CDR1 MNHEY and CDR2 SMNVEV come from the germline V gene (reference sequence). There are 17 residues in the CDR3. J was trimmed by 0 bases and V by 3 bases; bases with no gene match: 7.

As concerns this clone: An end of the junction does not agree with germline; a read error may underlie this. J is TRBJ2-6 and V is TRBV20-1, with D possibly being TRBD1 (5 bases). Germline loops: CDR1 DFQATT, CDR2 SNEGSKA (reference sequence). The CDR3 sequence is 16 residues long. CDR3 nucleotides: TGCAGTGGCCTATCCAGGGTATCCTTTGGGTCCAACGTCCTGACTTTC. This gives the protein CSGLSRVSFGSNVLTF.

This clone was detected many times. V is TRBV19 and J is TRBJ2-2; perhaps TRBD1 as D (5 bases). This CDR3 has 13 amino acids. The V gene lost 3 bases and the J gene lost 4 bases, with 6 bases spanning the gap. The germline V gene encodes CDR1 LNHDA and CDR2 SQIVND (reference sequence). CDR3 protein: CASSIRGTGELFF. The CDR3 DNA sequence: TGTGCCAGTAGTATTAGGGGCACCGGGGAGCTGTTTTTT.

This clone was recorded many times. The chain employs TRBV14 and TRBJ2-2; possible D gene TRBD1, 5 bases. Germline CDR1 and CDR2: SGHDN and FVKESK. V was trimmed by 3 bases and J by 2 bases, leaving 10 bases between them. The CDR3 runs to 15 residues. CDR3 in DNA: TGTGCCAGCAGCCAGATCGACAGAAACACCGGGGAGCTGTTTTTT. Its protein is CASSQIDRNTGELFF.

This clone was counted ten times or more. The gene calls are TRBV7-8 and TRBJ2-3; D is unclear. V gave up 4 bases and J gave up 3 bases, with 14 bases separating them. CDR1 is SGHVS and CDR2 is FQNEAQ in the germline V gene. The CDR3 spans 15 residues. CDR3 residues: CASSSARLGTDTQYF. The CDR3 region has the DNA TGTGCCAGCAGCTCGGCGCGGTTGGGAACAGATACGCAGTATTTT.

This clone was seen many times. J is TRBJ2-6 and V is TRBV4-2, with 8 bases identical to TRBD1. The CDR3 consists of 15 residues. Losses at the gene ends were 3 bases for V and 4 bases for J; bases not matched to a gene: 2. Germline CDR1 is LGHNA and CDR2 is YNFKEQ. CDR3 loop: CASSQTGVGANVLTF. The CDR3 nucleotides read TGTGCCAGCAGCCAGACAGGGGTCGGGGCCAACGTCCTGACTTTC.

This clone is medium-sized within its sample. The chain employs TRBV20-1 and TRBJ1-6, with 8 nucleotides matching TRBD1. The CDR3 extends over 17 amino acids. Germline CDR1 DFQATT, CDR2 SNEGSKA (reference sequence). V shed 0 bases and J 3 bases; nucleotides not matched to a gene: 7. The CDR3, as DNA: TGCAGTGCTAGAGATCTCGGGACAGGCGTCTATAATTCACCCCTCCACTTT. Translated: CSARDLGTGVYNSPLHF.

This clone was seen many times. V and J are TRBV7-9 and TRBJ2-6, with 9 bases fitting TRBD1. In germline, CDR1 is SEHNR, CDR2 FQNEAQ (reference sequence). Germline trimming cut 5 bases from V and 5 bases from J; bases unmatched to any gene: 10. The CDR3 loop spans 17 amino acids. The CDR3 loop is CASSHLGQGYRANVLTF. DNA of the CDR3: TGTGCCAGCAGCCACCTGGGACAGGGCTATAGGGCCAACGTCCTGACTTTC. Together with reference TRBV7-9 and TRBJ2-6, the CDR3 gives the full variable domain: DTGVSQNPRHKITKRGQNVTFRCDPISEHNRLYWYRQTLGQGPEFLTYFQNEAQLEKSRLLSDRFSAERPKGSFSTLEIQRTEQGDSAMYLCASSHLGQGYRANVLTFGAGSRLTVL.

This clone was seen at least ten times. The gene calls are TRBV3-1 and TRBJ1-6; TRBD1 aligns across 7 bases. Germline V lookup: CDR1 LGHDT, CDR2 YNNKEL (reference sequence). Trimming cost V 0 bases and J 7 bases; bases outside gene matches: 9. CDR3 length equals 17 residues. Here the CDR3 reads CASSQDARGIANSPLHF. Here the CDR3 DNA reads TGTGCCAGCAGCCAAGATGCCAGGGGGATAGCAAATTCACCCCTCCACTTT. Complete variable domain (other parts from reference TRBV3-1 and TRBJ1-6): DTAVSQTPKYLVTQMGNDKSIKCEQNLGHDTMYWYKQDSKKFLKIMFSYNNKELIINETVPNRFSPKSPDKAHLNLHINSLELGDSAVYFCASSQDARGIANSPLHFGNGTRLTVT.

On this clone: An end of the junction does not agree with germline; a read error may underlie this. This chain connects TRBV2 to TRBJ1-5, with no clear D. Germline CDR1 SNHLY, CDR2 FYNNEI. This CDR3 contains 14 residues. The CDR3 here is CASSEMFSNQPQHF. The CDR3 DNA reads TGTGCCAGCAGTGAAATGTTTAGCAATCAGCCCCAACATTTT.

This clone was recorded a few times. A read error may be the cause here, since a much bigger clone is one base away. Other nucleotide sequences from this sample produce the same CDR3. The chain combines TRBV13 with TRBJ2-5; 7 bases match TRBD2. Germline CDR1 is PRHDT and CDR2 is FYEKMQ (reference sequence). The CDR3 totals 15 residues. V dropped 4 bases and J dropped 3; count of bases not matched to a gene: 8. CDR3 amino acids: CASSSRGGGKETQYF. The CDR3 region has the DNA TGTGCCAGCAGCTCCCGGGGCGGGGGTAAAGAGACCCAGTACTTC.

This clone was counted at least ten times. The genes are TRBV5-6 and TRBJ2-5, with no clear D. CDR1 and CDR2 (germline): SGHDT, YYEEEE. Trimming stripped 1 base from V and 5 bases from J, with 6 bases between. CDR3 size: 12 residues. The CDR3 DNA reads TGTGCCAGCAGCTTGTTGGGGGAGACCCAGTACTTC. It encodes CASSLLGETQYF.

This clone was seen ten or more times. V gene TRBV2 combines with J gene TRBJ1-1; D is unresolved. V was clipped by 3 bases and J by 0 bases, with 8 bases between them. Germline CDR1 is SNHLY and CDR2 is FYNNEI. The CDR3 sequence is 14 residues long. The CDR3 loop reads CASSDRNMNTEAFF. In nucleotides, the CDR3 is TGTGCCAGCAGTGACAGAAACATGAACACTGAAGCTTTCTTT.

This chain connects TRBV30 to TRBJ2-7; 9 bases match TRBD2. Germline loops: CDR1 GTSNPN, CDR2 SVGIG (reference sequence). The CDR3 is made up of 15 amino acids. V lost 2 bases to trimming and J lost 4 bases; unmatched junction nucleotides: 9. As DNA, the CDR3 is TGTGCCTGGAGTCAGAGCGCGGGAGGGCCTTACGAGCAGTACTTC. Translating gives CAWSQSAGGPYEQYF.

This clone was picked up many times. Given a much more abundant clone one base away, this may be a read error. The chain carries TRBV9 and TRBJ2-2; 8 bases fit TRBD2. CDR3 length: 15 amino acids. V gave up 4 bases and J gave up 6 bases; unmatched junction bases: 8. From germline, CDR1 is SGDLS and CDR2 YYNGEE. CDR3 DNA sequence: TGTGCCAGCAGCCTGCCGGGGGGGAGGTCCGGGGAGCTGTTTTTT. This sequence encodes CASSLPGGRSGELFF.

This chain joins TRBV5-1 and TRBJ2-7; the D gene is possibly TRBD2 (6 bases). The germline gives CDR1 SGHRS, CDR2 YFSETQ. Trimming shortened V by 0 bases and J by 0 bases, and 10 bases separated the two germline ends. The CDR3 runs 15 residues. CDR3 residues: CASSLAGGNSYEQYV. The CDR3 region has the DNA TGCGCCAGCAGCTTGGCCGGGGGTAACTCCTACGAGCAGTACGTC.

This clone is termed medium-sized. This rearrangement joins TRBV7-2 to TRBJ1-3, with a tentative D call TRBD1 (5 bases). The CDR3 is 14 residues long. In germline, CDR1 is SGHTA, CDR2 FQGNSA. V lost 5 bases to trimming and J lost 0 bases, with 8 bases between them. The CDR3 DNA is TGTGCCAGCAGCCCTGGGGGCTCTGGAAACACCATATATTTT. Its translation is CASSPGGSGNTIYF.

This clone was seen ten or more times. The V gene is TRBV4-2, the J gene TRBJ2-3; weak D call: TRBD2 (7 bases). In germline, CDR1 is LGHNA, CDR2 YNFKEQ. Trimming left V 0 bases short and J 4 bases short, with 14 bases between. This CDR3 spans 16 amino acids. The CDR3 DNA is TGTGCCAGCAGCCAAGAAAGCGGGACACCCCCAGATACGCAGTATTTT. Protein sequence: CASSQESGTPPDTQYF.

The chain links TRBV20-1 to TRBJ1-2; TRBD1 might be the D (5 bases). Trimming left V 3 bases short and J 10 bases short, with 24 bases between. From germline, CDR1 is DFQATT and CDR2 SNEGSKA (reference sequence). The CDR3 is 15 residues long. The CDR3 sequence is CSASTPQGPNYFYTF. CDR3 in DNA: TGCAGTGCTAGTACTCCCCAGGGACCTAACTATTTCTACACCTTC.

This clone is termed medium-sized. The rearrangement joins TRBV28 to TRBJ2-6; D is unclear. Germline V lookup: CDR1 MDHEN, CDR2 SYDVKM. Trimming removed 7 bases at V and 0 bases at J, with 13 bases between. This CDR3 comprises 16 residues. The DNA for the CDR3 is TGTGCCAGCACGACCGCACCGTCCTCTGGGGCCAACGTCCTGACTTTC. This codes for CASTTAPSSGANVLTF.

This clone is categorized as medium-sized. V usage is TRBV6-1 and J usage is TRBJ2-7; either TRBD1 or TRBD2 may supply D (5 bases each). The CDR3 is made up of 11 amino acids. Germline lookup yields CDR1 MNHNS and CDR2 SASEGT. V was shortened by 5 bases and J by 7 bases, with 9 bases between the two germline ends. The CDR3 nucleotides read TGTGCCAGCAGTTGGGGGTGGGAGCAGTACTTC. Protein product: CASSWGWEQYF.

By share, this clone counts as medium-sized. Relative to the germline gene, one junction end is altered; a read error may explain this. DNA for the CDR3: TGCCCCGCGCACACTGAAGCTTTCTTT. Its translation: CPAHTEAFF. This chain uses TRBV6-1 with TRBJ1-1; D call uncertain. CDR3 size: 9 residues. Germline V CDR1 and CDR2: MNHNS, SASEGT.